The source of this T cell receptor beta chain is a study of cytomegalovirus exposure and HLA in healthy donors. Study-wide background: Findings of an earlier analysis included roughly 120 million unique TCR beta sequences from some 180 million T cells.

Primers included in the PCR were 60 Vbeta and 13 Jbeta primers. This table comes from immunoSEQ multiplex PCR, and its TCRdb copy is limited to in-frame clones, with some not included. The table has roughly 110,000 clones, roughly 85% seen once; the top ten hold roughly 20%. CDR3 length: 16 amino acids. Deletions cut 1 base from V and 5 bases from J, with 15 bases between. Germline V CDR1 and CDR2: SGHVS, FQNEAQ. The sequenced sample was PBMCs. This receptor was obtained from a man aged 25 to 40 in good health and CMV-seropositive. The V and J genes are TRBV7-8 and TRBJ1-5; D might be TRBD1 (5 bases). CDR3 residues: CASSLVGRGRHQPQHF. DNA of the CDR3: TGTGCCAGCAGCTTAGTGGGTAGGGGCCGTCATCAGCCCCAGCATTTT.